These 31 T cell receptor beta chains came from one sample sequenced in a study of beta chain features in type 1 diabetes. cDNA synthesis used the whole RNA isolate, giving expressed TCRB sequences. The method was immunoSEQ multiplex PCR; TCRdb's version includes in-frame clones alone and lacks a portion of them. The sample records over 150,000 clones, 13% being singletons. The source material was central memory CD4+ T cells from blood. These receptors were obtained from a woman between 18 and 29 years old in good health.

The V call is TRBV29-1, the J call TRBJ2-3, with D possibly TRBD2 on 6 matching bases. With 7 bases removed from V and 0 bases from J, the gap between germline ends came to 11 bases. Germline values: CDR1 SQVTM, CDR2 ANQGSEA. This CDR3 region has 13 residues. The CDR3 spells CSGWSGSTDTQYF. As DNA, the CDR3 is TGCAGCGGTTGGAGCGGGAGCACAGATACGCAGTATTTT.

The DNA of the CDR3 is TGTGCCAGCAGTCTAGAGTACGAGCAGTACTTC. Protein sequence: CASSLEYEQYF. The V gene is TRBV6-1, the J gene TRBJ2-7; no definite D call. The length of the CDR3 is 11 residues. CDR1 and CDR2 from the germline V gene are MNHNS and SASEGT. V dropped 5 bases and J dropped 4 bases, with 6 bases sitting between them.

This chain joins TRBV15 and TRBJ1-2; 10 bases agree with TRBD1. The germline V gene has CDR1 LNHNV and CDR2 YYDKDF (reference sequence). The CDR3 sequence is 16 residues long. Losses at the gene ends were 0 bases for V and 4 bases for J; bases not matched to a gene: 5. DNA of the CDR3: TGTGCCACCAGCAGAGATCGGGACAGGGGTGCCTATGGCTACACCTTC. This sequence encodes CATSRDRDRGAYGYTF. The full variable domain, rest sourced from reference TRBV15 and TRBJ1-2, is DAMVIQNPRYQVTQFGKPVTLSCSQTLNHNVMYWYQQKSSQAPKLLFHYYDKDFNNEADTPDNFQSRRPNTSFCFLDIRSPGLGDTAMYLCATSRDRDRGAYGYTFGSGTRLTVV.

This clone was seen a few times. The chain uses TRBV30 and TRBJ2-1, with 10 bases matching TRBD2. The CDR3 runs 14 residues. CDR1 is GTSNPN, CDR2 SVGIG, per germline (reference sequence). The V and J ends lost 3 bases and 8 bases, in that order; junction bases with no gene match: 7. The chain's CDR3 is CAWRRLAGEHEQFF. In DNA, the CDR3 is TGTGCCTGGAGGAGACTAGCGGGCGAACATGAGCAGTTCTTC.

The chain uses TRBV6-5 and TRBJ1-5, with 8 bases fitting TRBD1. CDR1 MNHEY and CDR2 SVGAGI come from the germline V gene. Trimming took 4 bases from V and 3 from J; bases not matched to a gene: 5. The CDR3 has 15 amino acids. In DNA, the CDR3 is TGTGCCAGCAGTTTGACAGGGGTTGACAATCAGCCCCAGCATTTT. The encoded protein is CASSLTGVDNQPQHF.

This clone was counted a few times. V gene TRBV29-1 combines with J gene TRBJ2-5; 14 bases map to TRBD2. Germline CDR1 and CDR2: SQVTM and ANQGSEA. This CDR3 contains 15 residues. V shed 4 bases and J 6 bases; nucleotides not matched to a gene: 7. Written as DNA, the CDR3 is TGCAGCGTTGGACTAGCGGGAGGGGGCCTACAGACCCAGTACTTC. The encoded protein is CSVGLAGGGLQTQYF.

Only a few counts were recorded for this clone. This sequence joins TRBV14 and TRBJ2-5, with 7 bases identical to TRBD2. Per germline, CDR1 SGHDN and CDR2 FVKESK. This CDR3 region has 14 residues. V trimming: 2 bases; J trimming: 5 bases; junction bases outside the gene matches: 5. CDR3 protein: CASSQWEGTETQYF. In nucleotides, the CDR3 is TGTGCCAGCAGCCAATGGGAGGGGACGGAGACCCAGTACTTC.

The chain carries TRBV11-2 and TRBJ2-1, with 7 positions matching TRBD2. This CDR3 has 15 amino acids. With V trimmed by 4 bases and J by 4 bases, 7 bases remained unmatched. Germline values: CDR1 SGHAT, CDR2 FQNNGV. The CDR3 is CASSSVKGLYNEQFF. CDR3 nucleotide sequence: TGTGCCAGCAGCTCGGTGAAGGGACTATACAATGAGCAGTTCTTC.

The gene calls are TRBV5-1 and TRBJ2-1; 8 bases align to TRBD2. CDR3 length equals 15 residues. V shed 4 bases, J shed 0 bases, and the junction held 3 bases outside the gene matches. Germline V gene data show CDR1 as SGHRS and CDR2 as YFSETQ. The CDR3 DNA reads as TGCGCCAGCAGCCCTACTAGCGGCTCCTACAATGAGCAGTTCTTC. Its translation is CASSPTSGSYNEQFF.

This clone was counted only a few times. V usage is TRBV9 and J usage is TRBJ2-7, with a tentative D call TRBD1 (6 bases). The CDR3 totals 15 residues. Germline V lookup: CDR1 SGDLS, CDR2 YYNGEE. With 0 bases removed from V and 3 bases from J, the gap between germline ends came to 13 bases. CDR3 sequence reads: CASSVGGTPGYEQYF. The CDR3 region has the DNA TGTGCCAGCAGCGTAGGTGGGACACCAGGCTACGAGCAGTACTTC.

This clone appeared a few times. V usage is TRBV30 and J usage is TRBJ2-3, with 7 bases matching TRBD2. V lost 4 bases, J lost 4 bases, and 11 bases stayed unmatched. The germline V gene has CDR1 GTSNPN and CDR2 SVGIG (reference sequence). The CDR3 is made up of 15 amino acids. The CDR3 nucleotides are TGTGCCTGGATGATATTGCGGGACTACTCAGATACGCAGTATTTT. It specifies CAWMILRDYSDTQYF.

This clone occurred a few times. The V gene is TRBV23-1, the J gene TRBJ2-1; TRBD2 might be the D (6 bases). TRBV23-1 carries the ORF label, with uncertain function. V was trimmed by 1 base and J by 0 bases, leaving 16 bases between them. The CDR3 is 18 residues long. As DNA, the CDR3 is TGCGCCAGCAGTCAATTTTTCGGCGGGGAGAGCTCCTACAATGAGCAGTTCTTC. Protein product: CASSQFFGGESSYNEQFF.

This clone has a handful of counts. J is TRBJ2-1 and V is TRBV11-2, with 7 positions matching TRBD2. J lost 2 bases, V lost 3 bases, and 1 base had no gene match. CDR1 is SGHAT, CDR2 FQNNGV, per germline. The CDR3 consists of 14 residues. The CDR3 nucleotides are TGTGCCAGCAGCTTGGCGGGAGCCTACAATGAGCAGTTCTTC. It encodes CASSLAGAYNEQFF.

A few counts support this clone. The chain has TRBV28 and TRBJ2-7, with D perhaps matching TRBD2 (6 bases). This CDR3 spans 13 amino acids. Germline V CDR1 and CDR2: MDHEN, SYDVKM. The V end was cut by 8 bases, the J end by 5 bases, with 16 bases between. The CDR3 nucleotides read TGTGCCAGCCTGAGTGGAGGGCCCCACGAGCAGTACTTC. Amino acid sequence: CASLSGGPHEQYF.

The chain is built from TRBV7-9 and TRBJ1-2, with 7 bases lining up with TRBD1. CDR1 and CDR2 from the germline V gene are SEHNR and FQNEAQ (reference sequence). The CDR3 covers 16 residues. Unmatched junction bases numbered 9, after V lost 2 bases and J lost 3 bases. In DNA, the CDR3 is TGTGCCAGCAGCTTAATAGGGGGCCGGGCGGACTATGGCTACACCTTC. This sequence encodes CASSLIGGRADYGYTF. The full variable domain, completed using reference TRBV7-9 and TRBJ1-2, is DTGVSQNPRHKITKRGQNVTFRCDPISEHNRLYWYRQTLGQGPEFLTYFQNEAQLEKSRLLSDRFSAERPKGSFSTLEIQRTEQGDSAMYLCASSLIGGRADYGYTFGSGTRLTVV.

This clone was picked up a small number of times. Written as DNA, the CDR3 is TGTGCCAGCAGCCTGCGGGGGGGCGTAATCGATACGCAGTATTTT. Protein: CASSLRGGVIDTQYF. V usage is TRBV6-5 and J usage is TRBJ2-3; 9 bases map to TRBD2. The V segment lost 6 bases and the J segment 6 bases; nucleotides outside the gene matches: 10. The CDR3 is made up of 15 amino acids. CDR1 MNHEY and CDR2 SVGAGI come from the germline V gene.

This clone has only a few counts. V is TRBV4-1 and J is TRBJ2-1; TRBD2 matches at 9 bases. This CDR3 contains 15 residues. Germline V lookup: CDR1 MGHRA, CDR2 YSYEKL. J was trimmed by 3 bases and V by 8 bases; bases with no gene match: 8. DNA for the CDR3: TGCGCCAGCTGTATAGCGGGAGAGTTCTACAATGAGCAGTTCTTC. The encoded protein is CASCIAGEFYNEQFF.

This clone appeared a single time. The chain joins TRBV4-3 to TRBJ1-5; D uncertain. This CDR3 spans 17 amino acids. Trimming left V 0 bases short and J 3 bases short, with 15 bases between. CDR1 is LGHNA, CDR2 YSLEER, per germline. Written as DNA, the CDR3 is TGCGCCAGCAGCCAAGAGGTAGATGCGCGGAACAATCAGCCCCAGCATTTT. Translating it yields CASSQEVDARNNQPQHF.

The chain links TRBV2 to TRBJ1-2; D gene uncertain. The CDR3 has 14 residues. V gave up 4 bases and J gave up 3 bases, with 12 bases separating them. Germline V gene sequence: CDR1 SNHLY, CDR2 FYNNEI. The CDR3 region is CASSAGIGDYGYTF. The CDR3, as DNA: TGTGCCAGCAGTGCGGGGATTGGGGACTATGGCTACACCTTC.

With respect to this clone: Other DNA sequences in the same sample also yield this CDR3. This sequence joins TRBV5-1 and TRBJ2-6, with TRBD1 matching over 9 bases. Germline V CDR1 and CDR2: SGHRS, YFSETQ. This CDR3 is built from 17 residues. V dropped 4 bases and J dropped 0; count of bases not matched to a gene: 5. CDR3 protein: CASSQPGQGSGANVLTF. The CDR3 nucleotides read TGCGCCAGCAGCCAGCCGGGACAGGGCTCTGGGGCCAACGTCCTGACTTTC.

This chain connects TRBV15 to TRBJ1-1; D remains unclear. Germline CDR1 reads LNHNV; CDR2 reads YYDKDF (reference sequence). V was cut by 0 bases and J by 5 bases, with 10 bases left in between. The CDR3 has 14 amino acids. This chain's CDR3 is CATSRDLRGTEAFF. The CDR3, as DNA: TGTGCCACCAGCAGAGATTTGCGCGGGACTGAAGCTTTCTTT. Supplemented by reference TRBV15 and TRBJ1-1, the full variable domain reads DAMVIQNPRYQVTQFGKPVTLSCSQTLNHNVMYWYQQKSSQAPKLLFHYYDKDFNNEADTPDNFQSRRPNTSFCFLDIRSPGLGDTAMYLCATSRDLRGTEAFFGQGTRLTVV.

This clone was picked up a small number of times. The V and J genes are TRBV30 and TRBJ1-4, with TRBD1 as a possible D gene (5 bases). Deletions cut 1 base from V and 8 bases from J, with 11 bases between. Germline assignment: CDR1 GTSNPN and CDR2 SVGIG (reference sequence). The CDR3 length is 13 residues. Here the CDR3 reads CAWSAQVSEKLFF. The CDR3 DNA sequence: TGTGCCTGGAGTGCACAGGTTTCCGAAAAACTGTTTTTT.

V is TRBV5-1 and J is TRBJ2-3, with 12 positions matching TRBD1. Germline V CDR1 and CDR2: SGHRS, YFSETQ. There are 16 residues in the CDR3. V dropped 6 bases and J dropped 5; count of bases not matched to a gene: 10. The CDR3 nucleotides are TGCGCCAGCACCCGGGGGGACAGGGGGCGAGGAGATACGCAGTATTTT. The encoded protein is CASTRGDRGRGDTQYF.

Only a few counts were recorded for this clone. The junction differs from germline at one of its ends, possibly a read error. CDR3 in DNA: TGTGCCAGCAGCTACGCCGGGACAGGGGGCCAAAAGACCCAGTACTTC. It encodes CASSYAGTGGQKTQYF. The chain carries TRBV11-3 and TRBJ2-5; 12 bases are a match to TRBD1. This CDR3 contains 16 residues. CDR1 SGHNT and CDR2 YENEEA come from the germline V gene.

A few counts support this clone. The chain recombines TRBV27 with TRBJ2-6; weak D call: TRBD2 (5 bases). This CDR3 is 14 amino acids long. CDR1 and CDR2 from the germline V gene are MNHEY and SMNVEV (reference sequence). The V end lost 8 bases, the J end lost 2 bases, and 10 bases lay between the germline ends. This chain's CDR3 is CASRTTTGANVLTF. Written as DNA, the CDR3 is TGTGCCAGCCGGACGACTACTGGGGCCAACGTCCTGACTTTC.

The CDR3 spells CSVEAGTDYGYTF. The CDR3 bases are TGCAGCGTTGAAGCAGGGACAGACTATGGCTACACCTTC. This sequence joins TRBV29-1 and TRBJ1-2, with TRBD1 matching over 7 bases. V was pared by 1 base and J by 3 bases, with 2 bases of the junction left unmatched. CDR3 size: 13 residues. Germline values: CDR1 SQVTM, CDR2 ANQGSEA. The full variable domain, completed using reference TRBV29-1 and TRBJ1-2, is SAVISQKPSRDICQRGTSLTIQCQVDSQVTMMFWYRQQPGQSLTLIATANQGSEATYESGFVIDKFPISRPNLTFSTLTVSNMSPEDSSIYLCSVEAGTDYGYTFGSGTRLTVV.

The J gene is TRBJ1-1, the V gene TRBV9; the D gene is possibly TRBD1 (5 bases). The ends were cut back, 1 base at V and 3 bases at J, with 7 bases in the middle. CDR1 and CDR2 (germline): SGDLS, YYNGEE. This CDR3 is 13 amino acids long. The CDR3 DNA reads as TGTGCCAGCAGCGTAAGACAGCACACTGAAGCTTTCTTT. Protein sequence: CASSVRQHTEAFF.

This clone has only a few counts. The chain employs TRBV28 and TRBJ1-4, with TRBD1 identical over 9 bases. Germline CDR1 and CDR2: MDHEN and SYDVKM. CDR3 size: 13 residues. V was pared by 5 bases and J by 9 bases, with 4 bases of the junction left unmatched. The CDR3 loop is CASSLGTGQKLFF. CDR3 bases: TGTGCCAGCAGTCTGGGGACAGGGCAAAAACTGTTTTTT.

The sample holds a few counts of this clone. This chain uses TRBV19 with TRBJ2-7; no firm D call. Germline CDR1 is LNHDA and CDR2 is SQIVND (reference sequence). V was shortened by 4 bases and J by 2 bases, with 9 bases between the two germline ends. This CDR3 comprises 13 residues. Here the CDR3 DNA reads TGTGCCAGTAGTAGCGTAGAGGCCTACGAGCAGTACTTC. It encodes CASSSVEAYEQYF.

The chain employs TRBV11-1 and TRBJ2-1; 8 nucleotides agree with TRBD2. This CDR3 spans 14 amino acids. Looked up from germline, CDR1 is SGHAT and CDR2 is FQDESV (reference sequence). Trimming removed 1 base from V and 8 bases from J; junction bases left unmatched: 4. CDR3 bases: TGTGCCAGCAGCTTAGGACTAGCGATTCATGAGCAGTTCTTC. Translation gives CASSLGLAIHEQFF.

The chain is built from TRBV9 and TRBJ2-1; 7 positions match TRBD2. After removal of 5 bases from V and 10 bases from J, the junction contained 6 bases not matched to a gene. The CDR3 covers 12 residues. CDR1 and CDR2 (germline): SGDLS, YYNGEE. CDR3 sequence: CASRPSAGEQFF. The CDR3 nucleotides read TGTGCCAGCAGGCCATCAGCGGGAGAGCAGTTCTTC.